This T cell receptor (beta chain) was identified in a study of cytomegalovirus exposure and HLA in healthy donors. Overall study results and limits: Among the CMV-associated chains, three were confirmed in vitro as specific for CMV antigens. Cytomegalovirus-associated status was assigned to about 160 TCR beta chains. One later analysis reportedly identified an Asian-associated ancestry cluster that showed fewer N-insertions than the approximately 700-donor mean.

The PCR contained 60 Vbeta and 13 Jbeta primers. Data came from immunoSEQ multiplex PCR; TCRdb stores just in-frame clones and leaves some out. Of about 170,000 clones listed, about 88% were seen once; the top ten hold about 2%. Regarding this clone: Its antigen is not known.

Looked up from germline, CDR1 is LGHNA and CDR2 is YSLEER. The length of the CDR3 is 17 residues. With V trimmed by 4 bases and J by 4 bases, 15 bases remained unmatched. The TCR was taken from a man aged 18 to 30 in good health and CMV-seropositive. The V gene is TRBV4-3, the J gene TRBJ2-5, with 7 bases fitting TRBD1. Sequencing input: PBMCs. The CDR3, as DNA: TGCGCCAGCAGCCCCAGCCCCCTTACAGGGGTCGGAGAGACCCAGTACTTC. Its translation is CASSPSPLTGVGETQYF.